The TCR beta chain described here comes from a study of T cell responses to AZD1222 COVID-19 vaccine. Study observations and caveats: Baseline antibody screening turned up just six seropositive AZD1222 recipients. Repertoire sampling occurred only after the peak T cell response. Spike-specific TCR breadth and depth grew following two AZD1222 doses. White British ancestry dominated among donors, who included more females, and clonal diversity was possibly underestimated.

Profiled with immunoSEQ multiplex PCR; TCRdb holds only in-frame clones, not every one. The sample shows roughly 120,000 clones, 85% to 95% of them seen only once. The CDR3 length is 16 residues. Per germline, CDR1 MGHRA and CDR2 YSYEKL. V lost 1 base and J lost 0, with 11 bases in between. A word on this clone: Antigen unknown.

The rearrangement uses TRBV4-1 and TRBJ2-3; D may match TRBD1 or TRBD2 (5 bases each). Specimen: peripheral blood, collected on day 0 of AZD1222 vaccination. The TCR comes from an adult in good health. In DNA form, the CDR3 reads TGCGCCAGCAGCCAAGTACAGGACTCTAGCACAGATACGCAGTATTTT. This translates into CASSQVQDSSTDTQYF.